This record covers a single T cell receptor beta chain. This record belongs to a study of blood T cell repertoires in COVID-19. Only in-frame clones appear in the TCRdb table, and some are missing; sequencing was by immunoSEQ multiplex PCR. The sample yields 200,000 to 250,000 clones, about four fifths seen once. V lost 3 bases to trimming and J lost 7 bases; unmatched junction nucleotides: 2. Germline-derived CDR1 and CDR2 are SGHAT and FQNNGV. This CDR3 is 13 amino acids long. The chain is built from TRBV11-2 and TRBJ2-7; 11 positions match TRBD1. The receptor was derived from an older woman who had recovered from COVID-19. Input material: PBMCs or T cells enriched from blood (not recorded which). As DNA, the CDR3 is TGTGCCAGCAGCTTGGACAGGGGGCGGGAGCAGTACTTC. This encodes CASSLDRGREQYF.